This passage covers 19 T cell receptor beta chains from one sample sequenced in a study of T cell responses to AZD1222 COVID-19 vaccine. Profiled with immunoSEQ multiplex PCR; TCRdb holds only in-frame clones, not every one. The table lists around 110,000 clones, almost 90% of them singletons. The sequencing here drew on peripheral blood, taken on day 0 of AZD1222 vaccination. These receptor sequences come from an adult in good health.

The chain joins TRBV7-3 to TRBJ2-1; TRBD2 aligns across 13 bases. Germline CDR1 SGHTA, CDR2 FQGTGA. With 3 bases clipped from V and 7 bases from J, the junction kept 3 bases outside the gene matches. CDR3 length: 15 amino acids. The CDR3 loop is CASSLGTSGINEQFF. CDR3 bases: TGTGCCAGCAGCTTGGGGACTAGCGGGATTAATGAGCAGTTCTTC.

This clone has only a few counts. V and J are TRBV2 and TRBJ2-2; D uncertain. From germline, CDR1 is SNHLY and CDR2 FYNNEI. V was pared by 6 bases and J by 6 bases, with 17 bases between. There are 15 residues in the CDR3. The CDR3 coding sequence is TGTGCCAGCAGAGGGTTCTTGGGTTCCGCCGGGGAGCTGTTTTTT. Protein sequence: CASRGFLGSAGELFF.

The DNA of the CDR3 is TGTGCCAGCAGCTTAGCGGGGCAGGGGCACTACGAGCAGTACTTC. Translation: CASSLAGQGHYEQYF. This chain links TRBV7-2 with TRBJ2-7, with D possibly matching TRBD1 (6 bases). V was shortened by 0 bases and J by 3 bases, with 12 bases between the two germline ends. In germline, CDR1 is SGHTA, CDR2 FQGNSA. The CDR3 covers 15 residues.

V gene TRBV11-3 combines with J gene TRBJ2-2; 7 bases map to TRBD2. The V gene's germline CDR1 is SGHNT and CDR2 YENEEA. V was pared by 3 bases and J by 0 bases, with 4 bases of the junction left unmatched. The CDR3 is made up of 16 amino acids. The CDR3 DNA is TGTGCCAGCAGCTTGGGGGGGATCGCGAACACCGGGGAGCTGTTTTTT. Its protein product is CASSLGGIANTGELFF.

The J gene is TRBJ1-2, the V gene TRBV28; D gene uncertain. The germline V gene has CDR1 MDHEN and CDR2 SYDVKM. Trimming shortened V by 5 bases and J by 2 bases, and 6 bases separated the two germline ends. This CDR3 is 12 amino acids long. CDR3 nucleotides: TGTGCCAGCAGTACGATGAACTATGGCTACACCTTC. It specifies CASSTMNYGYTF.

This clone showed up just a few times. The rearrangement joins TRBV7-2 to TRBJ1-5; D is uncertain. V was pared by 1 base and J by 6 bases, with 10 bases between. The germline V gene has CDR1 SGHTA and CDR2 FQGNSA. The CDR3 is made up of 14 amino acids. CDR3 loop: CASSLDLGAQPQHF. The CDR3 bases are TGTGCCAGCAGCTTAGATTTGGGCGCTCAGCCCCAGCATTTT.

CDR3: CGPWAYEQYF. In DNA, the CDR3 is TGTGGACCCTGGGCCTACGAGCAGTACTTC. The chain couples TRBV5-3 to TRBJ2-7; D remains unclear. TRBV5-3 is an ORF, with its function uncertain. The CDR3 totals 10 residues.

This chain connects TRBV3-1 (or the pseudogene TRBV3-2) to TRBJ1-5; D gene uncertain. The germline V and J ends were trimmed by 2 bases and 3 bases, with 8 bases remaining between them. Per germline, CDR1 LGHDT and CDR2 YNNKEL (reference sequence). This CDR3 has 14 amino acids. The DNA for the CDR3 is TGTGCCAGCAGCCAATCACAGATCAATCAGCCCCAGCATTTT. It codes for CASSQSQINQPQHF.

V is TRBV14 and J is TRBJ2-3; 7 positions match TRBD2. The CDR3 is 14 residues long. Germline V gene sequence: CDR1 SGHDN, CDR2 FVKESK. V lost 5 bases to trimming and J lost 1 base; unmatched junction nucleotides: 3. The CDR3 protein is CASSDLAGTDTQYF. DNA for the CDR3: TGTGCCAGCAGCGATCTAGCGGGCACAGATACGCAGTATTTT.

Here the CDR3 DNA reads TGTGCCAGCAGCCCCCTGTCAGGATTTGACACCGGGGAGCTGTTTTTT. Translation: CASSPLSGFDTGELFF. The genes are TRBV5-4 and TRBJ2-2, with D uncertain. CDR1 SGHNT and CDR2 YYREEE come from the germline V gene (reference sequence). V was pared by 4 bases and J by 3 bases, with 16 bases between. The CDR3 length is 16 residues. The variable domain in full, with the rest retrieved from reference TRBV5-4 and TRBJ2-2, is ETGVTQSPTHLIKTRGQQVTLRCSSQSGHNTVSWYQQALGQGPQFIFQYYREEENGRGNFPPRFSGLQFPNYSSELNVNALELDDSALYLCASSPLSGFDTGELFFGEGSRLTVL.

The genes are TRBV28 and TRBJ2-1; D is undetermined. Germline CDR1 is MDHEN and CDR2 is SYDVKM. The length of the CDR3 is 15 residues. The V end lost 1 base, the J end lost 8 bases, and 15 bases lay between the germline ends. The CDR3, as DNA: TGTGCCAGCAGTTTATTATTTGGTCCGGCACATGAGCAGTTCTTC. Translation: CASSLLFGPAHEQFF.

The chain links TRBV6-1 to TRBJ1-2, with D hard to call. This CDR3 comprises 15 residues. Germline CDR1 and CDR2: MNHNS and SASEGT. The V gene lost 3 bases and the J gene lost 4 bases, with 15 bases spanning the gap. The CDR3 DNA is TGTGCCAGCAGTGAGCGTCGGTTCACCCTCTATGGCTACACCTTC. It translates to CASSERRFTLYGYTF.

The chain is built from TRBV9 and TRBJ1-6; no definite D call. Germline loops: CDR1 SGDLS, CDR2 YYNGEE. Trimming shortened V by 0 bases and J by 7 bases, and 8 bases separated the two germline ends. The CDR3 runs 14 residues. CDR3 in amino acids: CASSVDPRNSPLHF. CDR3 bases: TGTGCCAGCAGCGTAGATCCAAGGAATTCACCCCTCCACTTT.

This chain joins TRBV20-1 and TRBJ2-7, with no clear D. The CDR3 sequence is 11 residues long. CDR1 is DFQATT, CDR2 SNEGSKA, per germline (reference sequence). Trimming cost V 8 bases and J 6 bases, with 14 bases left between them. The CDR3 sequence is CSPLKETEQYF. The CDR3, as DNA: TGCAGTCCTCTTAAGGAGACCGAGCAGTACTTC.

The chain is built from TRBV12-2 and TRBJ2-1; the table gives TRBD2 as D, unverified against the DNA. TRBV12-2 is a pseudogene segment. The CDR3 totals 14 residues. CDR3 nucleotides: TGTGCTTCGTCCTTGGAGGCCCCCTACAATGAGCAGTTCTTC. Its protein product is CASSLEAPYNEQFF.

The chain carries TRBV5-8 and TRBJ2-1; 10 bases match TRBD1. The CDR3 is 14 amino acids. The J segment lost 8 bases and the V segment lost 4 bases, leaving 6 bases of the junction unmatched. Germline loops: CDR1 SGHTS, CDR2 YDEGEE. The DNA of the CDR3 is TGTGCCAGCAGCCGGGACAGGGGTTTCGATGAGCAGTTCTTC. Protein: CASSRDRGFDEQFF.

The genes are TRBV5-4 and TRBJ2-7, with TRBD1 matching over 9 bases. Germline values: CDR1 SGHNT, CDR2 YYREEE (reference sequence). J was trimmed by 3 bases and V by 3 bases; bases with no gene match: 4. This CDR3 is 14 amino acids long. CDR3 nucleotides: TGTGCCAGCAGCTCAGGGACAGGGCTCTACGAGCAGTACTTC. It yields the protein CASSSGTGLYEQYF.

The chain couples TRBV27 to TRBJ2-3, with TRBD2 identical over 9 bases. The CDR3 has 16 residues. Germline V gene lookup returns CDR1 MNHEY and CDR2 SMNVEV (reference sequence). After removal of 5 bases from V and 0 bases from J, the junction contained 6 bases not matched to a gene. The CDR3 DNA sequence: TGTGCCAGCAGTCCGTCGACTAGCGGAAGCACAGATACGCAGTATTTT. Its protein product is CASSPSTSGSTDTQYF.

CDR3 loop: CASSRQTAGVGNEQFF. In DNA form, the CDR3 reads TGTGCCAGCAGCCGACAGACTGCGGGGGTGGGCAATGAGCAGTTCTTC. V gene TRBV7-6 combines with J gene TRBJ2-1, with 7 bases fitting TRBD2. Germline assignment: CDR1 SGHVS and CDR2 FNYEAQ. CDR3 length equals 16 residues. J lost 6 bases, V lost 5 bases, and 13 bases had no gene match.